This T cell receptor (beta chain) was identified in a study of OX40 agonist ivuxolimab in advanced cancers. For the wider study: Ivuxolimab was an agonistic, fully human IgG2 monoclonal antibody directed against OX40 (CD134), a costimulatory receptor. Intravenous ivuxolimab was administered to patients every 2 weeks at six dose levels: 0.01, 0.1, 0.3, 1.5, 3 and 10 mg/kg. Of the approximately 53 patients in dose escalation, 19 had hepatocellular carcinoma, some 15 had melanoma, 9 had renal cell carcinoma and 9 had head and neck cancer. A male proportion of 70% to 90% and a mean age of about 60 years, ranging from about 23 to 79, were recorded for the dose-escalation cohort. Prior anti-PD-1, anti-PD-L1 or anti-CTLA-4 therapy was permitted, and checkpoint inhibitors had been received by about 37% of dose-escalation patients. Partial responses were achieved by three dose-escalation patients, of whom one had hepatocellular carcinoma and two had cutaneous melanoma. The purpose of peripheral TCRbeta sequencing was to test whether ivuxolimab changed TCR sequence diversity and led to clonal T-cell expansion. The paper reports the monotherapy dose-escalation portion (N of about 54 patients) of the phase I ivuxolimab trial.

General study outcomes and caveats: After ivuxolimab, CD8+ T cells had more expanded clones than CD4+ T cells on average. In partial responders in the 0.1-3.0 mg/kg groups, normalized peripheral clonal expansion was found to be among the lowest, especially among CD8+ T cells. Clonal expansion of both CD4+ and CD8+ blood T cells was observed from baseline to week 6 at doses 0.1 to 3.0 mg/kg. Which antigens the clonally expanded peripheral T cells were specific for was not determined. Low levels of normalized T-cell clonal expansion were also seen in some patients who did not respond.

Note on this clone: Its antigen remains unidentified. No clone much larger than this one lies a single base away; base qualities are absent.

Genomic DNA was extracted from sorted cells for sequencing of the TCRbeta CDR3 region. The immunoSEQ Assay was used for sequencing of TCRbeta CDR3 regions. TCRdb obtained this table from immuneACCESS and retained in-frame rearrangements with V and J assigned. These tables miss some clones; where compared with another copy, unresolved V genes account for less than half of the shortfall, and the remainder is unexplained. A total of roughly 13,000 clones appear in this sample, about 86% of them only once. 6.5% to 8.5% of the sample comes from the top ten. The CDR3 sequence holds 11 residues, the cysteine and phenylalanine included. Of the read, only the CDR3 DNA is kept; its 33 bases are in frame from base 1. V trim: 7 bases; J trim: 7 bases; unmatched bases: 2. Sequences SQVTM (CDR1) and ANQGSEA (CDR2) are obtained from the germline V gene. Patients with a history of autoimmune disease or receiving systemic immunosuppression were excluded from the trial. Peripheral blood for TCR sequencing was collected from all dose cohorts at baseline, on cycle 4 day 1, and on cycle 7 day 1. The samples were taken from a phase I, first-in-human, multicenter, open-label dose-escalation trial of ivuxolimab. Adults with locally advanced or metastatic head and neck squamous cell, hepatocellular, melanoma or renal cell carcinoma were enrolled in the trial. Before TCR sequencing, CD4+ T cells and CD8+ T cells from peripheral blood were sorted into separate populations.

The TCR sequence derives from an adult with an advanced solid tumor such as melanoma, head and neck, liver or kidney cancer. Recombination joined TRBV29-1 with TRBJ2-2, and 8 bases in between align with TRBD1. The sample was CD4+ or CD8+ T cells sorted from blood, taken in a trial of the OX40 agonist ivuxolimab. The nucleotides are TGCAGCGCAGGGGGCAGCGGGGAGCTGTTTTTT. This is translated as CSAGGSGELFF.